The 15 T cell receptor beta chains below all came from one sample that was sequenced in a study of T cell changes during pregnancy in multiple sclerosis (dated by TCRdb to between 2017 and 2020). Library preparation employed the immunoSEQ multiplex PCR assay. TCRdb took over this immuneACCESS table, retaining in-frame rearrangements with V and J assigned. Such tables are incomplete; in checked studies, under half of the missing clones stem from an unresolved V gene, and the remainder is unexplained. The sample records nearly 110,000 clones, about 90% of which are singletons. The ten largest clonotypes hold less than 2% of the sample. This specimen consisted of peripheral blood, obtained before pregnancy. The receptors come from a female donor with multiple sclerosis, enrolled in a pregnancy study.

This clone has just one count. The chain carries TRBV2 and TRBJ1-1; maybe TRBD1 (6 bases). CDR1 is SNHLY, CDR2 FYNNEI, per germline. V dropped 6 bases and J dropped 2 bases, with 10 bases sitting between them. The CDR3 sequence is 13 residues long. The CDR3 protein is CASRRTENTEAFF. CDR3 DNA: TGTGCCAGCAGGAGGACAGAAAACACTGAAGCTTTCTTT.

The table lists this clone with a count of one. This rearrangement joins TRBV12-5 to TRBJ2-5, with TRBD1 matching over 7 bases. CDR1 LGHNT and CDR2 FRNRAP come from the germline V gene. The CDR3 consists of 14 residues. The trim removed 1 base at V and 7 bases at J, leaving 6 bases unmatched. The CDR3 DNA reads as TGTGCTAGTGGTTTGGACAGGGGTGTGGGGACCCAGTACTTC. Translating gives CASGLDRGVGTQYF.

In its sample, this clone was seen once. V usage is TRBV7-2 and J usage is TRBJ2-1; 12 bases are a match to TRBD2. Trimming cost V 4 bases and J 8 bases; bases outside gene matches: 12. This CDR3 has 17 amino acids. The germline V gene encodes CDR1 SGHTA and CDR2 FQGNSA. The CDR3 here is CASSSPPTSGGYDEQFF. The CDR3 nucleotides are TGTGCCAGCAGCTCCCCACCGACTAGCGGGGGTTATGATGAGCAGTTCTTC. Variable domain in full (rest from reference TRBV7-2 and TRBJ2-1): GAGVSQSPSNKVTEKGKDVELRCDPISGHTALYWYRQSLGQGLEFLIYFQGNSAPDKSGLPSDRFSAERTGGSVSTLTIQRTQQEDSAVYLCASSSPPTSGGYDEQFFGPGTRLTVL.

This rearrangement joins TRBV5-4 to TRBJ2-1; possibly TRBD1 for D (6 bases). Germline assignment: CDR1 SGHNT and CDR2 YYREEE (reference sequence). Trimming removed 4 bases at V and 0 bases at J, with 11 bases between. The CDR3 is 15 amino acids. The CDR3 DNA reads TGTGCCAGCAGCCCGAGGGGGAGCTCCTACAATGAGCAGTTCTTC. It specifies CASSPRGSSYNEQFF. Combining the CDR3 with reference TRBV5-4 and TRBJ2-1 gives the whole variable domain ETGVTQSPTHLIKTRGQQVTLRCSSQSGHNTVSWYQQALGQGPQFIFQYYREEENGRGNFPPRFSGLQFPNYSSELNVNALELDDSALYLCASSPRGSSYNEQFFGPGTRLTVL.

This rearrangement joins TRBV28 to TRBJ1-5; 11 positions agree with TRBD1. The CDR3 runs 17 residues. The germline CDR1 and CDR2 sequences are MDHEN and SYDVKM. V lost 5 bases to trimming and J lost 1 base; unmatched junction nucleotides: 7. The DNA for the CDR3 is TGTGCCAGCAGTCCAAGGACAGGGGGCATAAGCAATCAGCCCCAGCATTTT. Translation gives CASSPRTGGISNQPQHF. The full variable domain, its missing parts supplied by reference TRBV28 and TRBJ1-5, is DVKVTQSSRYLVKRTGEKVFLECVQDMDHENMFWYRQDPGLGLRLIYFSYDVKMKEKGDIPEGYSVSREKKERFSLILESASTNQTSMYLCASSPRTGGISNQPQHFGDGTRLSIL.

This chain joins TRBV25-1 and TRBJ2-5; 9 positions agree with TRBD1. V lost 4 bases to trimming and J lost 1 base; unmatched junction nucleotides: 4. Germline lookup yields CDR1 MGHDK and CDR2 SYGVNS. The CDR3 spans 15 residues. The CDR3 region is CASSGQGGPQETQYF. The CDR3 coding sequence is TGTGCCAGCAGTGGACAGGGGGGGCCCCAAGAGACCCAGTACTTC.

The CDR3 reads CASSVQTGGLTNTEAFF. The CDR3 coding sequence is TGTGCCAGCAGTGTGCAGACAGGGGGATTGACGAACACTGAAGCTTTCTTT. V usage is TRBV2 and J usage is TRBJ1-1; TRBD1 aligns across 9 bases. Trimming at V came to 4 bases and at J to 1 base, leaving 10 bases not matched to a gene. The CDR3 runs 17 residues. Germline values: CDR1 SNHLY, CDR2 FYNNEI.

J is TRBJ1-2 and V is TRBV5-5; 7 nucleotides align to TRBD1. This CDR3 comprises 14 residues. The V segment lost 2 bases and the J segment 3 bases; nucleotides outside the gene matches: 4. The V gene's germline CDR1 is SGHKS and CDR2 YYEKEE (reference sequence). This CDR3 reads CASSFPQGYYGYTF. The CDR3, as DNA: TGTGCCAGCAGCTTTCCACAGGGGTACTATGGCTACACCTTC.

This clone has a single count. The rearrangement uses TRBV14 and TRBJ1-1; 8 bases align to TRBD1. There are 15 residues in the CDR3. Germline V gives CDR1 SGHDN, CDR2 FVKESK. With V trimmed by 2 bases and J by 12 bases, 14 bases remained unmatched. The CDR3 protein is CASSQNFGQGGGPFF. The DNA for the CDR3 is TGTGCCAGCAGCCAAAATTTCGGACAGGGAGGGGGGCCTTTCTTT.

CDR3 sequence reads: CASSLGDFKNYGYTF. The CDR3 DNA reads as TGCGCCAGCAGCTTGGGGGACTTCAAGAACTATGGCTACACCTTC. The chain couples TRBV5-1 to TRBJ1-2; D might be TRBD1 (5 bases). The CDR3 length is 15 residues. V was clipped by 0 bases and J by 2 bases, with 11 bases between them. CDR1 and CDR2 from the germline V gene are SGHRS and YFSETQ.

Points on this clone: The final CDR3 position lacks the conserved phenylalanine or tryptophan, pointing to a likely read error. The DNA is left out, because the CDR3 cannot be placed on it with certainty; the CDR3 is given as TCRdb lists it. The J gene is TRBJ2-7, the V gene TRBV20-1; the table's D call TRBD1 went unverified against the DNA. The CDR3 is 9 residues long, counting both termini. The germline V gene encodes CDR1 DFQATT and CDR2 SNEGSKA (reference sequence). The CDR3 sequence is CSARGQGDL.

The chain couples TRBV5-1 to TRBJ2-1; 8 bases fit TRBD2. The V gene end was trimmed by 5 bases and the J gene end by 7 bases; junction bases not matched to a gene: 8. CDR1 and CDR2 from the germline V gene are SGHRS and YFSETQ. The CDR3 spans 14 residues. The CDR3 spells CASRISGAMNEQFF. Here the CDR3 DNA reads TGCGCCAGCAGAATTAGCGGGGCTATGAATGAGCAGTTCTTC.

In its sample, this clone was seen a few times. The chain joins TRBV5-1 to TRBJ2-7; the match to TRBD1 covers 8 bases. The junction had 3 bases not matched to a gene; V was cut back by 1 base and J by 0 bases. Germline CDR1 and CDR2: SGHRS and YFSETQ. The CDR3 covers 15 residues. CDR3 amino acids: CASSLRGTGSYEQYF. The CDR3, as DNA: TGCGCCAGCAGCTTGAGAGGGACAGGCTCCTACGAGCAGTACTTC.

This rearrangement joins TRBV29-1 to TRBJ2-7; 7 bases map to TRBD1. CDR1 is SQVTM, CDR2 ANQGSEA, per germline. The CDR3 spans 12 residues. The V and J ends lost 6 bases and 1 base, in that order; junction bases with no gene match: 3. CDR3 nucleotides: TGCAGCGTCCGGGACAGTTCCTACGAGCAGTACTTC. This encodes CSVRDSSYEQYF.

The chain has TRBV11-2 and TRBJ2-7; TRBD1 agrees at 7 bases. Germline assignment: CDR1 SGHAT and CDR2 FQNNGV. The junction had 13 bases not matched to a gene; V was cut back by 5 bases and J by 9 bases. The CDR3 extends over 14 amino acids. In nucleotides, the CDR3 is TGTGCCAGCAGCCCTGCAGGGGGTGGTTGGTGGCAGTACTTC. Residues: CASSPAGGGWWQYF.